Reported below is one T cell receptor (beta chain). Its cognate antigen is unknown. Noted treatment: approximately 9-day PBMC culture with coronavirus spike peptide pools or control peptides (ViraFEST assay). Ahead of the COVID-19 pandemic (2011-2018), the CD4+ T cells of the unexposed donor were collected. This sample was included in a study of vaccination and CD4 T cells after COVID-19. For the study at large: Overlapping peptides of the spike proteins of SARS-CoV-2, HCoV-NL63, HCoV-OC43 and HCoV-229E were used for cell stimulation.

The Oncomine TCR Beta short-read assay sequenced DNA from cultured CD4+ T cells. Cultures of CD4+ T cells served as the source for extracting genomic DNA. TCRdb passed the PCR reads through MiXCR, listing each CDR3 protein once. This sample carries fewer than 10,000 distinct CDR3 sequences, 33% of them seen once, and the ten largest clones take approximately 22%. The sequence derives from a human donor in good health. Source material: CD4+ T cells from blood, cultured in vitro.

The CDR3 loop reads CASSRLEASGNTIYF. CDR3 bases: TGTGCCAGCAGCCGTCTGGAGGCGAGTGGAAACACCATATATTTT. V is TRBV7-9 and J is TRBJ1-3, with unresolved D. The V gene's germline CDR1 is SEHNR and CDR2 FQNEAQ (reference sequence). The CDR3 has 15 residues. The V end lost 5 bases, the J end lost 3 bases, and 14 bases lay between the germline ends.